The next 24 T cell receptor beta chains were all read from a single sample in a study of early stage breast cancer tumors. Sequenced by immunoSEQ multiplex PCR; TCRdb stores in-frame clones only, minus some. The sample lists about 72,000 clones; approximately 80% were seen once. The specimen was blood. These receptors all come from a person aged 55 to 69 with breast cancer.

V gene TRBV13 combines with J gene TRBJ2-7, with TRBD2 matching over 11 bases. V shed 3 bases and J 4 bases; nucleotides not matched to a gene: 2. The CDR3 loop spans 14 amino acids. The V gene's germline CDR1 is PRHDT and CDR2 FYEKMQ (reference sequence). The CDR3 nucleotides read TGTGCCAGCAGCTTGGGGACTAGCGGATACGAGCAGTACTTC. Translated, it gives CASSLGTSGYEQYF.

This chain links TRBV29-1 with TRBJ2-4; D perhaps matches TRBD1 (5 bases). Germline V gene sequence: CDR1 SQVTM, CDR2 ANQGSEA. Deletions cut 6 bases from V and 0 bases from J, with 6 bases between. The CDR3 is made up of 12 amino acids. The CDR3 region is CSVGEAKNIQYF. The DNA for the CDR3 is TGCAGCGTAGGGGAAGCCAAAAACATTCAGTACTTC.

CDR3 amino acids: CASTQDSNTEAFF. DNA for the CDR3: TGTGCCAGCACGCAGGATTCCAACACTGAAGCTTTCTTT. J is TRBJ1-1 and V is TRBV7-9; D unclear. Between the trimmed V and J ends, which lost 7 bases and 2 bases, there was a span of 11 bases. The germline V gene has CDR1 SEHNR and CDR2 FQNEAQ (reference sequence). The CDR3 sequence is 13 residues long.

The rearrangement uses TRBV30 and TRBJ1-6; 7 positions agree with TRBD1. From germline, CDR1 is GTSNPN and CDR2 SVGIG (reference sequence). There are 13 residues in the CDR3. Losses at the gene ends were 5 bases for V and 7 bases for J; bases not matched to a gene: 5. For the CDR3, the DNA is TGTGCCTGGCGGGACAGCACGAATTCACCCCTCCACTTT. Translated, it gives CAWRDSTNSPLHF.

In regard to this clone: At the DNA level, this CDR3 is encoded by other sequences in the same sample as well. V is TRBV29-1 and J is TRBJ1-1; D is ambiguous. V was cut by 6 bases and J by 2 bases, with 4 bases left in between. Germline CDR1 SQVTM, CDR2 ANQGSEA. The CDR3 covers 10 residues. CDR3 coding DNA: TGCAGCGTCGACAACACTGAAGCTTTCTTT. Translated: CSVDNTEAFF.

The genes are TRBV11-2 and TRBJ1-6; D remains unclear. V lost 1 base and J 5 bases, leaving 15 bases between the germline ends. The CDR3 consists of 17 residues. Germline V CDR1 and CDR2: SGHAT, FQNNGV. CDR3 bases: TGTGCCAGCAGCTTAGTCGGGTCTCTGGCCCATAATTCACCCCTCCACTTT. Protein sequence: CASSLVGSLAHNSPLHF.

The chain recombines TRBV9 with TRBJ2-7; D remains ambiguous. V lost 0 bases and J lost 2, with 6 bases in between. Germline V gene lookup returns CDR1 SGDLS and CDR2 YYNGEE. CDR3 length: 13 amino acids. CDR3 sequence reads: CASSVDSTYEQYF. As DNA, the CDR3 is TGTGCCAGCAGCGTAGATTCAACCTACGAGCAGTACTTC.

The V call is TRBV6-1, the J call TRBJ1-1; 9 bases line up with TRBD1. The V gene end was trimmed by 7 bases and the J gene end by 4 bases; junction bases not matched to a gene: 4. The CDR3 is made up of 13 amino acids. In germline, CDR1 is MNHNS, CDR2 SASEGT. The CDR3 DNA sequence: TGTGCCAGCAATCCGACAGGGGGCACTGAAGCTTTCTTT. Its protein product is CASNPTGGTEAFF.

The chain has TRBV19 and TRBJ1-2, with 7 bases identical to TRBD1. The CDR3 length is 14 residues. V shed 5 bases, J shed 5 bases, and the junction held 8 bases outside the gene matches. The germline gives CDR1 LNHDA, CDR2 SQIVND (reference sequence). DNA for the CDR3: TGTGCCAGTAGTTTGGACAGGTCCTTTTATGGCTACACCTTC. Translating it yields CASSLDRSFYGYTF.

The chain uses TRBV27 and TRBJ1-5, with D possibly matching TRBD1 (5 bases). Germline-derived CDR1 and CDR2 are MNHEY and SMNVEV (reference sequence). The CDR3 length is 13 residues. The V end lost 3 bases, the J end lost 7 bases, and 10 bases lay between the germline ends. This chain's CDR3 is CASSFREQQPQHF. CDR3 nucleotide sequence: TGTGCCAGCAGTTTCAGGGAACAGCAGCCCCAGCATTTT.

The chain is built from TRBV7-9 and TRBJ2-3; TRBD1 agrees at 10 bases. Per the germline V gene, CDR1 is SEHNR and CDR2 is FQNEAQ (reference sequence). J gave up 1 base and V 6 bases, and 10 bases lay outside the gene matches. The CDR3 runs to 17 residues. CDR3 protein: CASRLPQGTGGTDTQYF. Written as DNA, the CDR3 is TGTGCCAGCAGATTACCCCAAGGGACAGGGGGCACAGATACGCAGTATTTT.

The chain is built from TRBV5-1 and TRBJ2-3; D remains unclear. From germline, CDR1 is SGHRS and CDR2 YFSETQ. This CDR3 spans 14 amino acids. The germline V and J ends were trimmed by 4 bases and 1 base, with 10 bases remaining between them. CDR3 region: CASSIGPRTDTQYF. DNA of the CDR3: TGCGCCAGCAGCATCGGGCCTCGCACAGATACGCAGTATTTT.

V gene TRBV5-5 combines with J gene TRBJ2-5; D is ambiguous. Germline values: CDR1 SGHKS, CDR2 YYEKEE (reference sequence). This CDR3 spans 11 amino acids. The V and J ends lost 4 bases and 2 bases respectively, with 3 bases between them. CDR3 nucleotide sequence: TGTGCCAGCAGCAAACAAGAGACCCAGTACTTC. This sequence encodes CASSKQETQYF.

The chain combines TRBV19 with TRBJ2-3; no reliable D call. Trimming left V 2 bases short and J 0 bases short, with 9 bases between. Germline V CDR1 and CDR2: LNHDA, SQIVND (reference sequence). The CDR3 totals 15 residues. The CDR3 DNA sequence: TGTGCCAGTAGTATACAGCCAGCGAGCACAGATACGCAGTATTTT. Protein product: CASSIQPASTDTQYF.

The chain recombines TRBV18 with TRBJ2-1; 8 bases map to TRBD1. V was clipped by 3 bases and J by 6 bases; unmatched bases: 7. This CDR3 region has 15 residues. CDR1 KGHSH and CDR2 LQKENI come from the germline V gene. The CDR3 here is CASSPGRDRSNEQFF. DNA of the CDR3: TGTGCCAGCTCACCTGGGCGGGACAGGAGCAATGAGCAGTTCTTC.

The chain uses TRBV23-1 and TRBJ1-5; TRBD1 agrees at 8 bases. TRBV23-1 is an ORF, and what it does is uncertain. Trimming removed 8 bases from V and 7 bases from J; junction bases left unmatched: 22. The length of the CDR3 is 18 residues. The CDR3 loop reads CASGIRDDRGPGTQPQHF. The CDR3 DNA is TGCGCCAGCGGTATAAGAGACGACAGGGGCCCAGGGACCCAGCCCCAGCATTTT.

This clone was detected only a few times. V usage is TRBV7-9 and J usage is TRBJ2-7; D not resolved. Germline CDR1 SEHNR, CDR2 FQNEAQ (reference sequence). Trimming shortened V by 3 bases and J by 7 bases, and 7 bases separated the two germline ends. CDR3 length equals 11 residues. This CDR3 is CASSFSREQYF. The CDR3 bases are TGTGCCAGCAGCTTTAGTCGGGAGCAGTACTTC.

CDR3: CASSLRIVEGKSTDTQYF. As DNA, the CDR3 is TGCGCCAGCAGCTTGCGTATCGTGGAGGGCAAGAGCACAGATACGCAGTATTTT. The chain joins TRBV5-1 to TRBJ2-3; TRBD2 is a possible D gene (6 bases). CDR1 is SGHRS and CDR2 is YFSETQ in the germline V gene. CDR3 size: 18 residues. V lost 1 base, J lost 0 bases, and 18 bases lay in between.

The gene calls are TRBV11-1 and TRBJ2-5; D assignment may be TRBD1 or TRBD2 (5 bases each). CDR3 length equals 15 residues. Trimming took 4 bases from V and 5 from J, leaving 17 bases between them. Germline V gives CDR1 SGHAT, CDR2 FQDESV (reference sequence). The CDR3 region has the DNA TGTGCCAGCAGCTCAGGGACCCAGGCTCTGGAGACCCAGTACTTC. This encodes CASSSGTQALETQYF.

This chain connects TRBV30 to TRBJ2-1; D assignment may be TRBD1 or TRBD2 (6 bases each). V was shortened by 3 bases and J by 3 bases, with 12 bases between the two germline ends. CDR1 and CDR2 (germline): GTSNPN, SVGIG (reference sequence). This CDR3 contains 14 residues. For the CDR3, the DNA is TGTGCCTGGAGCGGGGGCCGGGGCTACAATGAGCAGTTCTTC. Translating gives CAWSGGRGYNEQFF.

The genes are TRBV19 and TRBJ2-7, with 7 positions matching TRBD1. The V segment lost 0 bases and the J segment 3 bases; nucleotides outside the gene matches: 5. Germline CDR1 is LNHDA and CDR2 is SQIVND (reference sequence). The CDR3 extends over 15 amino acids. In DNA form, the CDR3 reads TGTGCCAGTAGTATAGATTTTAGACAGGGCTACGAGCAGTACTTC. This gives the protein CASSIDFRQGYEQYF.

V usage is TRBV6-1 and J usage is TRBJ2-7, with 12 bases lining up with TRBD1. CDR1 is MNHNS, CDR2 SASEGT, per germline. The CDR3 is made up of 17 amino acids. V lost 4 bases, J lost 1 base, and 8 bases stayed unmatched. CDR3 protein: CASSGGDRGLRSYEQYF. As DNA, the CDR3 is TGTGCCAGCAGTGGTGGGGACAGGGGGCTCCGATCCTACGAGCAGTACTTC.

V usage is TRBV19 and J usage is TRBJ2-5, with D hard to call. This CDR3 has 13 residues. Germline V gene data show CDR1 as LNHDA and CDR2 as SQIVND (reference sequence). Trimming stripped 6 bases from V and 5 bases from J, with 13 bases between. The CDR3 spells CASSDRSWETQYF. The CDR3 nucleotides read TGTGCCAGTAGCGACCGTTCCTGGGAGACCCAGTACTTC.

This clone was counted between two and nine times. This chain uses TRBV25-1 with TRBJ2-7, with D unclear. This CDR3 is built from 11 residues. The V gene's germline CDR1 is MGHDK and CDR2 SYGVNS. V was trimmed by 4 bases and J by 6 bases, leaving 7 bases between them. Here the CDR3 DNA reads TGTGCCAGCAGTGTGGGGTTCGAGCAGTACTTC. Its translation: CASSVGFEQYF.